This T cell receptor beta chain was obtained from a study of T cells in Graves' hyperthyroidism and ophthalmopathy. Study overall: Pretreatment peripheral blood was obtained at initial diagnosis.

The CDR3 runs 12 residues. CDR1 is GTSNPN and CDR2 is SVGIG in the germline V gene (reference sequence). The V end lost 4 bases, the J end lost 8 bases, and 14 bases lay between the germline ends. Ophthalmopathy patients showed a Clinical Activity Score of at least 3, NOSPECS grade of at least 4 and duration under 3 months. Each 10 ml fresh peripheral blood draw supplied the PBMCs. Worth noting for this clonotype: Its matching antigen is unknown.

Study-wide points: Blood also carried most thyroid clonotypes expanded above 0.001.

Amplification of TCR beta CDR3 regions used RNA as the template. When the TCR CDR3 underwent first-round RT-PCR, the HTBI primer set was used. MiXCR was run by TCRdb on the multiplex PCR reads, yielding one entry per CDR3 protein. The sample shows over 250,000 distinct CDR3 sequences, roughly 15% of them seen only once. The sample taken for sequencing was blood. This clonotype was sampled from a woman aged 40 to 49 with Graves' ophthalmopathy. This chain links TRBV30 with TRBJ1-2, with D hard to call. CDR3 nucleotides: TGTGCCTGGACCCCGGGTAGGGCAGGCTACACCTTC. Protein: CAWTPGRAGYTF.